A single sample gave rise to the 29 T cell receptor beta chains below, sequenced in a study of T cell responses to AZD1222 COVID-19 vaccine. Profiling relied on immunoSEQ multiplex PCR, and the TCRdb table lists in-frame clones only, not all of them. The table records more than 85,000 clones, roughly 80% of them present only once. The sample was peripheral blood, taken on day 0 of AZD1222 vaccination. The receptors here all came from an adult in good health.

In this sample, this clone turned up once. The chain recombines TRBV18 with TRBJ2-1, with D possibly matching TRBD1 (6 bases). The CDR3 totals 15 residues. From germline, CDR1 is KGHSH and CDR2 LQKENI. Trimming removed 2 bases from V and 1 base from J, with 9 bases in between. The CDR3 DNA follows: TGTGCCAGCTCACCAGCCAGGGGTTCCTACAATGAGCAGTTCTTC. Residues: CASSPARGSYNEQFF. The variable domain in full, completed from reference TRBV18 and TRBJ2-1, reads NAGVMQNPRHLVRRRGQEARLRCSPMKGHSHVYWYRQLPEEGLKFMVYLQKENIIDESGMPKERFSAEFPKEGPSILRIQQVVRGDSAAYFCASSPARGSYNEQFFGPGTRLTVL.

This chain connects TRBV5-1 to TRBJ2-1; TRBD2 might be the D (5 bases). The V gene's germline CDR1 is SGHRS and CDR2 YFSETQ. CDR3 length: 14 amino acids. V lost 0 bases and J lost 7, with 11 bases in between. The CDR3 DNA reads TGCGCCAGCAGCTTGGGGGGTAGAGGGAATGAGCAGTTCTTC. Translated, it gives CASSLGGRGNEQFF.

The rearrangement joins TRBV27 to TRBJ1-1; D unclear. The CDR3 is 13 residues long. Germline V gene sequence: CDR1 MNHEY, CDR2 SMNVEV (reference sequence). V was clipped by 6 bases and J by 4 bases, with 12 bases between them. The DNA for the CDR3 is TGTGCCAGCAGCTCGTGGAGAACCACTGAAGCTTTCTTT. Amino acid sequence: CASSSWRTTEAFF.

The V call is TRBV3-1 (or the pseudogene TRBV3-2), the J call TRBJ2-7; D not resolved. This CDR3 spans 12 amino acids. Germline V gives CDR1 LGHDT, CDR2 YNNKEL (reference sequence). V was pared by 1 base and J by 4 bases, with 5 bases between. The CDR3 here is CASSQAAYEQYF. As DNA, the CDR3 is TGTGCCAGCAGCCAAGCTGCTTACGAGCAGTACTTC.

The CDR3 region is CASSLTSPALGEQYF. DNA for the CDR3: TGCGCCAGCAGCTTGACTAGCCCGGCACTAGGGGAGCAGTACTTC. V is TRBV5-1 and J is TRBJ2-7; a weak D match, TRBD2 (6 bases). From germline, CDR1 is SGHRS and CDR2 YFSETQ. V lost 1 base to trimming and J lost 7 bases, with 18 bases between them. CDR3 length: 15 residues.

In nucleotides, the CDR3 is TGTGCCAGCAGCTTTCAGGGGGGTGGCTACACCTTC. Translation gives CASSFQGGGYTF. The genes are TRBV7-9 and TRBJ1-2; TRBD1 matches 7 bases. The germline V gene has CDR1 SEHNR and CDR2 FQNEAQ (reference sequence). The V segment lost 3 bases and the J segment 7 bases; nucleotides outside the gene matches: 2. The CDR3 length is 12 residues.

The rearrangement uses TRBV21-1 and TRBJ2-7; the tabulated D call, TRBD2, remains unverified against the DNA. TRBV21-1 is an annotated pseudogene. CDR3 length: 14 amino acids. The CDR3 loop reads CASSKEADSYEQYV. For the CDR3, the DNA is TGTGCCAGCAGCAAAGAAGCCGACTCCTACGAGCAGTACGTC.

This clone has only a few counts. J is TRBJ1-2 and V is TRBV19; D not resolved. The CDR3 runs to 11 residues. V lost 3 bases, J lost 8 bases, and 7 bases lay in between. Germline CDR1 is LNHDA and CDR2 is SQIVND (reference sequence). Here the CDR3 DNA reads TGTGCCAGTAGTATCAGTGGAGGCTACACCTTC. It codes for CASSISGGYTF.

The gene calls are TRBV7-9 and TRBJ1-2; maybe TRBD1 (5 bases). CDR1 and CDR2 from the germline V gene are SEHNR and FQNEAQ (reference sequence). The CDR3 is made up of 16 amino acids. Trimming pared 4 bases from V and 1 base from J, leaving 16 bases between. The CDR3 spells CASSSEEGLNNYGYTF. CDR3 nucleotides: TGTGCCAGCAGCTCCGAGGAGGGGCTAAATAACTATGGCTACACCTTC.

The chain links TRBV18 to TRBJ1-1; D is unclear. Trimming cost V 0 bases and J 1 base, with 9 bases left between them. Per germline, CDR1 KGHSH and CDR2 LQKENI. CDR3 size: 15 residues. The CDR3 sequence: CASSPPVTANTEAFF. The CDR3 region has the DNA TGTGCCAGCTCACCACCGGTCACAGCGAACACTGAAGCTTTCTTT.

The DNA for the CDR3 is TGTGCCAGCAGCAAAGGGGGGACGAGTGAAGCTTTCTTT. This codes for CASSKGGTSEAFF. The rearrangement joins TRBV6-5 to TRBJ1-1, with D maybe TRBD1 (6 bases). CDR3 length: 13 amino acids. CDR1 is MNHEY, CDR2 SVGAGI, per germline. Trimming pared 6 bases from V and 7 bases from J, leaving 15 bases between.

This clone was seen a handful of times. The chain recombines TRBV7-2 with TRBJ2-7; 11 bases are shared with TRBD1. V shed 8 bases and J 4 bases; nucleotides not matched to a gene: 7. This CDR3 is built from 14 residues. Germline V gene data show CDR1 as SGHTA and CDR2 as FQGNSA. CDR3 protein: CASSGGQGAYEQYF. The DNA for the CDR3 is TGTGCCAGCTCCGGCGGACAGGGGGCGTACGAGCAGTACTTC.

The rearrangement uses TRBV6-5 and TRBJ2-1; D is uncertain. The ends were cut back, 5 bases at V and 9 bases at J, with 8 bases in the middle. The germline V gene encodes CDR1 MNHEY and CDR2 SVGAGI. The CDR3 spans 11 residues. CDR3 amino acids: CASSLGIEQFF. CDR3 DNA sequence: TGTGCCAGCAGTCTTGGTATTGAGCAGTTCTTC.

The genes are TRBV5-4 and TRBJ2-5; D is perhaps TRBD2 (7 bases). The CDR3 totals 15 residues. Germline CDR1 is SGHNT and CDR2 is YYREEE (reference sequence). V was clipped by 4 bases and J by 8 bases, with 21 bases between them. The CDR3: CASSPKAGAQDTQYF. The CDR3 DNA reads TGTGCCAGCAGCCCCAAGGCGGGGGCCCAGGATACCCAGTACTTC.

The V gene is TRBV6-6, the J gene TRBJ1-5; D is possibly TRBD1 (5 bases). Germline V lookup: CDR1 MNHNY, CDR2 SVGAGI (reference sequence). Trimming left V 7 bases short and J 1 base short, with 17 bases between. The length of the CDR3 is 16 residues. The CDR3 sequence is CASTPGGGGSNQPQHF. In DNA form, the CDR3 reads TGTGCCAGCACCCCGGGGGGAGGTGGAAGCAATCAGCCCCAGCATTTT.

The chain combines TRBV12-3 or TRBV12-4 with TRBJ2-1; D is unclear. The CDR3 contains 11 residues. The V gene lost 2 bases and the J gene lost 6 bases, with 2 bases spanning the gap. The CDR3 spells CASSLINEQFF. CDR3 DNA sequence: TGTGCCAGCAGTTTAATCAATGAGCAGTTCTTC.

The CDR3 region is CASSYVAGSNQPQHF. The DNA for the CDR3 is TGTGCCAGCAGTTACGTCGCCGGGAGCAATCAGCCCCAGCATTTT. The chain couples TRBV6-2 or TRBV6-3 to TRBJ1-5; D remains unclear. CDR3 length equals 15 residues. V shed 2 bases and J shed 1 base, with 9 bases lying between them. Germline V gene sequence: CDR1 MNHEY, CDR2 SVGEGT.

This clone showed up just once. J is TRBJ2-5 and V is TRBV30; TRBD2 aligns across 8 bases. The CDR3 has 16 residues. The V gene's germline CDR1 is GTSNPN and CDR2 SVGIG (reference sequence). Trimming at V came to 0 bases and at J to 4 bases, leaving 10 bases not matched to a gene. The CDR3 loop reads CAWSVRTGGLSETQYF. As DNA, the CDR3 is TGTGCCTGGAGTGTACGTACGGGGGGGCTCTCAGAGACCCAGTACTTC.

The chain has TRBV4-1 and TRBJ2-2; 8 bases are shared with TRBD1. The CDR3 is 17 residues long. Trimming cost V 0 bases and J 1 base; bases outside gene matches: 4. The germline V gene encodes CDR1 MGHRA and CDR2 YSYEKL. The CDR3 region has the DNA TGCGCCAGCAGCCAAGACCCCGGGACAGGGAACACCGGGGAGCTGTTTTTT. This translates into CASSQDPGTGNTGELFF.

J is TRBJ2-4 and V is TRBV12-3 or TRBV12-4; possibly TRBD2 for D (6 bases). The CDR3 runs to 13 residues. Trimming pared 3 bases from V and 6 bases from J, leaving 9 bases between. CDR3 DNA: TGTGCCAGCAGTTTGGGACTTATAAACATTCAGTACTTC. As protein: CASSLGLINIQYF.

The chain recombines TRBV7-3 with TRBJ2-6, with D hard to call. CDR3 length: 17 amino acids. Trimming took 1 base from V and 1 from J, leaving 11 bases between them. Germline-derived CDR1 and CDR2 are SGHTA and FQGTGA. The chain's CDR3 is CASSLIQASSGANVLTF. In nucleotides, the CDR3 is TGTGCCAGCAGCTTAATTCAGGCATCATCTGGGGCCAACGTCCTGACTTTC.

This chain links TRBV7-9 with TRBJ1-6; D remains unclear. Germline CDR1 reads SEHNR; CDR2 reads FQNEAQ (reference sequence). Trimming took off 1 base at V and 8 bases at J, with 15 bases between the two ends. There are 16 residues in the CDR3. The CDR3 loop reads CASSLGRARKYSPLHF. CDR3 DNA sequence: TGTGCCAGCAGCTTAGGGCGAGCCAGGAAGTATTCACCCCTCCACTTT.

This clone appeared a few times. This CDR3 reads CASSQPTTGRTEAFF. The CDR3 DNA is TGCGCCAGCAGCCAACCCACAACAGGGCGGACTGAAGCTTTCTTT. The chain recombines TRBV4-1 with TRBJ1-1; perhaps TRBD1 as D (6 bases). CDR1 is MGHRA and CDR2 is YSYEKL in the germline V gene. This CDR3 is built from 15 residues. Trimming removed 2 bases from V and 5 bases from J, with 15 bases in between.

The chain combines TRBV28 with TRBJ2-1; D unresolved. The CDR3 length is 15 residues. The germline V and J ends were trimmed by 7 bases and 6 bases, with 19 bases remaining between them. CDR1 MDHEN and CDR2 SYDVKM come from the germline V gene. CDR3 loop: CASTPGNAAVNEQFF. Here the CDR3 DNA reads TGTGCCAGCACCCCTGGGAACGCGGCCGTCAATGAGCAGTTCTTC.

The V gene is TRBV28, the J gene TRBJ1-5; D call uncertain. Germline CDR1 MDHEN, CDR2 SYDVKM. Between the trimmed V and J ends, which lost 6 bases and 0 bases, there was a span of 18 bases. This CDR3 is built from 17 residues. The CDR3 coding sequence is TGTGCCAGCAGCTCCTCTGGCGGCGTCTATAGCAATCAGCCCCAGCATTTT. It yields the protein CASSSSGGVYSNQPQHF.

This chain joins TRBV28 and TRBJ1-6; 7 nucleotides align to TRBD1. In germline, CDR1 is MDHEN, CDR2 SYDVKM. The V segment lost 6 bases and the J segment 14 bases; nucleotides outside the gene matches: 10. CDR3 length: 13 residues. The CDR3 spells CASRGQDLRALHF. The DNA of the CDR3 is TGTGCCAGCAGAGGACAGGACCTACGGGCCCTCCACTTT.

The CDR3 protein is CASSPQGDKNIQYF. The CDR3 DNA reads as TGTGCCAGCTCACCACAGGGAGACAAAAACATTCAGTACTTC. This chain connects TRBV18 to TRBJ2-4; a weak D match, TRBD2 (5 bases). The V end was cut by 1 base, the J end by 3 bases, with 7 bases between. The length of the CDR3 is 14 residues. CDR1 is KGHSH, CDR2 LQKENI, per germline.

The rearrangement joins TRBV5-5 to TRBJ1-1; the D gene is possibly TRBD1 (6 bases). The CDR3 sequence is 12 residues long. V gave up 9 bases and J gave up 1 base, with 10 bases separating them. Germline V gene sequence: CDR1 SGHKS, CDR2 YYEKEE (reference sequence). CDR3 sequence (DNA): TGTGCCATAGGGGGAGGGAACACTGAAGCTTTCTTT. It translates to CAIGGGNTEAFF.

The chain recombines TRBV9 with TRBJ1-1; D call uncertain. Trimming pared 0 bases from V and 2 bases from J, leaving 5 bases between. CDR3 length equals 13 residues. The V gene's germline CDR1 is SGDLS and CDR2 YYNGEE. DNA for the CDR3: TGTGCCAGCAGCGTAGACAGTAACACTGAAGCTTTCTTT. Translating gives CASSVDSNTEAFF.